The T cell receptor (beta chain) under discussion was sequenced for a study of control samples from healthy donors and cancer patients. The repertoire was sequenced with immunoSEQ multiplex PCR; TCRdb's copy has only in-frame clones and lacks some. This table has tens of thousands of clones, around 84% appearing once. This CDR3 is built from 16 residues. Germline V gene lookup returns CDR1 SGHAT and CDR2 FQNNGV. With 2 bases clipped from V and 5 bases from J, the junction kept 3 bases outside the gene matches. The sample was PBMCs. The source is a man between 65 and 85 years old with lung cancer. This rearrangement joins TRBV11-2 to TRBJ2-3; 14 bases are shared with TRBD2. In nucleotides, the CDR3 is TGTGCCAGCAGCTTACGACTAGCGGGGGGGGGAGATACGCAGTATTTT. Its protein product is CASSLRLAGGGDTQYF.